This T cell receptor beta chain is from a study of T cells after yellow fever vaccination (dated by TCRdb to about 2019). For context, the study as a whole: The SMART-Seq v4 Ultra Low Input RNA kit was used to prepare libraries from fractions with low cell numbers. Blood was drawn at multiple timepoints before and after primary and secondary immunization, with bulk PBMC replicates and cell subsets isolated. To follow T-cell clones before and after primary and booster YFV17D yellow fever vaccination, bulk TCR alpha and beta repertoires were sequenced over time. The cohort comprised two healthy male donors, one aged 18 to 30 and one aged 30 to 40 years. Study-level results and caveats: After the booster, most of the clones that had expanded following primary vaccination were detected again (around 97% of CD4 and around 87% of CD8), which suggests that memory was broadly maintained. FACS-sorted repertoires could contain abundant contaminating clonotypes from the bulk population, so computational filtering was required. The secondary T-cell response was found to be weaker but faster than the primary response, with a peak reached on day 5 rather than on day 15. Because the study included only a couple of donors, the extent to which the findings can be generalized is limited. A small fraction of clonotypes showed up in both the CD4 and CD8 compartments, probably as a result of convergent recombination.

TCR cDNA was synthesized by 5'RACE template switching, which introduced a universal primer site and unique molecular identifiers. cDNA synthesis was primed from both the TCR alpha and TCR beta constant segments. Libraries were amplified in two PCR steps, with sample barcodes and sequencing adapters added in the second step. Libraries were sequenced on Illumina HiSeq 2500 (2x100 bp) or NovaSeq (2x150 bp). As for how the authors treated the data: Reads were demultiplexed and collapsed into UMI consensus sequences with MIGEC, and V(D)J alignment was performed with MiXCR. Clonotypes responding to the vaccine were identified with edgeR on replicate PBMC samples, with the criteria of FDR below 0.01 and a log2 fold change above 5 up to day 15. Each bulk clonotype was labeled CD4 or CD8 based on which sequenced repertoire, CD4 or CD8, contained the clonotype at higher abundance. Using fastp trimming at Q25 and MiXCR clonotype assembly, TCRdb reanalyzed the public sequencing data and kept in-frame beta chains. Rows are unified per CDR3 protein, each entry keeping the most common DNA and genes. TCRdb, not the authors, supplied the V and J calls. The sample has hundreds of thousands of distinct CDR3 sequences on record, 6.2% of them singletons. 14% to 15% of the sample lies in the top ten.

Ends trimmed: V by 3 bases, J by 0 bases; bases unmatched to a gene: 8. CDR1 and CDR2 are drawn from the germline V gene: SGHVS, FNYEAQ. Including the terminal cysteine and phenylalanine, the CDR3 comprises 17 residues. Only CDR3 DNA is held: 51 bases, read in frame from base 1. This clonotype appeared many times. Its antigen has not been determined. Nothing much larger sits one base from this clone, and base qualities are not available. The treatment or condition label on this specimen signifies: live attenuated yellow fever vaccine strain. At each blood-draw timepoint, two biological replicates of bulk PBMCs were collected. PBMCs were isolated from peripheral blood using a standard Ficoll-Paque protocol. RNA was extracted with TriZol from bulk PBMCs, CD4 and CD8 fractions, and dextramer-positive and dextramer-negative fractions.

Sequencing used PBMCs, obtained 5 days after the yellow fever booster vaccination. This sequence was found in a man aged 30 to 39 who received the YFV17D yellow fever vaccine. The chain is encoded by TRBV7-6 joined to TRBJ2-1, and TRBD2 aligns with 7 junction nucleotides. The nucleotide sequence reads TGTGCCAGCAGCTTTGGGGGGACTACGAGCTCCTACAATGAGCAGTTCTTC. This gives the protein CASSFGGTTSSYNEQFF. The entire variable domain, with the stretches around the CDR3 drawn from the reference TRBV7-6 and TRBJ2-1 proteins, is GAGVSQSPRYKVTKRGQDVALRCDPISGHVSLYWYRQALGQGPEFLTYFNYEAQQDKSGLPNDRFSAERPEGSISTLTIQRTEQRDSAMYRCASSFGGTTSSYNEQFFGPGTRLTVL.